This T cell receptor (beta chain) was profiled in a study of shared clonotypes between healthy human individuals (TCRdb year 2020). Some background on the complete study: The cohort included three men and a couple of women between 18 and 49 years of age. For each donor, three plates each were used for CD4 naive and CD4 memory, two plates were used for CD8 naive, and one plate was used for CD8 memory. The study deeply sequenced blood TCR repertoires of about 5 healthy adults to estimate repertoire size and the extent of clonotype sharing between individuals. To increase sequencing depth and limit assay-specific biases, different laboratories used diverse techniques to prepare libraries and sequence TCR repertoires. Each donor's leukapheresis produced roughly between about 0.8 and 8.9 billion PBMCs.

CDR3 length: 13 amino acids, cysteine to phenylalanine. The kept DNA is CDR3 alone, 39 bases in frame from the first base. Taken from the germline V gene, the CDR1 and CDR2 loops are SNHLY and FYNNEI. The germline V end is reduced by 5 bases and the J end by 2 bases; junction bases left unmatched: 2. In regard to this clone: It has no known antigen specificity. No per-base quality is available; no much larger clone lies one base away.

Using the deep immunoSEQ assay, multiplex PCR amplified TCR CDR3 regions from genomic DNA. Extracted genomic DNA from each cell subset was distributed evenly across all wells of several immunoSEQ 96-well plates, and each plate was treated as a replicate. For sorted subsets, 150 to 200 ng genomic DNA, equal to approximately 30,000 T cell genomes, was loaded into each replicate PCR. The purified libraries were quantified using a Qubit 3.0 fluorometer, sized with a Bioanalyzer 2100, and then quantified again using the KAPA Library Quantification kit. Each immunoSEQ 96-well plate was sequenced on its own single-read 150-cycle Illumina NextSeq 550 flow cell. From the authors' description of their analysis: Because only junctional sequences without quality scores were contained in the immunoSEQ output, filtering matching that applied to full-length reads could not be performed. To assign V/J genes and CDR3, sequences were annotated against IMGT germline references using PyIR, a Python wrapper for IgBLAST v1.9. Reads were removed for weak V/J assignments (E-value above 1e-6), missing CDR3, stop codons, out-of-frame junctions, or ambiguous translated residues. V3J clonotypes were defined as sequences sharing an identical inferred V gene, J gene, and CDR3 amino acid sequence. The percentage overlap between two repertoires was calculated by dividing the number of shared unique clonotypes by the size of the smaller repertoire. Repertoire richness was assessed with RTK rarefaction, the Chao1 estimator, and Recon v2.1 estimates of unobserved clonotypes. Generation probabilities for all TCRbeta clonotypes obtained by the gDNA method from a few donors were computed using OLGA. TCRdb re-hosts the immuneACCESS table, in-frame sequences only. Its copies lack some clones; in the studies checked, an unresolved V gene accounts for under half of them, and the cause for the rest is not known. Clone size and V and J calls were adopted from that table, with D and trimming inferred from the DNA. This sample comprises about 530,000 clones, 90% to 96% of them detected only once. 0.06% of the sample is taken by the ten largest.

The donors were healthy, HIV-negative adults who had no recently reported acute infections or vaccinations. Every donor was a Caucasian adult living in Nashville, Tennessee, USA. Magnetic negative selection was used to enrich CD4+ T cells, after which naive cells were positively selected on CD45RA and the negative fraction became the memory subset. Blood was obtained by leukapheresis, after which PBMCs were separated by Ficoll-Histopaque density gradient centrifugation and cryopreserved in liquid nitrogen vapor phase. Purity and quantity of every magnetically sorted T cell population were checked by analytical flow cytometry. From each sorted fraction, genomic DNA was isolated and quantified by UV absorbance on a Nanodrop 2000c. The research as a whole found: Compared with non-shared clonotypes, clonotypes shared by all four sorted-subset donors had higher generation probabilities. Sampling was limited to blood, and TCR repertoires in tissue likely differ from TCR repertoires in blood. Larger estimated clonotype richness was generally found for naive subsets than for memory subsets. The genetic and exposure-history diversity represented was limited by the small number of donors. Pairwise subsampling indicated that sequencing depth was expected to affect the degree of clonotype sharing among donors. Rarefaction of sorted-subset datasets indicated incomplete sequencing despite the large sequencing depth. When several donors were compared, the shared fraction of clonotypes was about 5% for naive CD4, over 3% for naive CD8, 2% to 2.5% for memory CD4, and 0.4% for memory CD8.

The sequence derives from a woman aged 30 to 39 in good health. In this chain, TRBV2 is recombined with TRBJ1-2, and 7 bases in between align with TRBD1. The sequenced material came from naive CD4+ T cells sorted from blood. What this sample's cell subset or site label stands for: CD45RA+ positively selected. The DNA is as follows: TGTGCCAGCAGTCGACAGGGCAACTATGGCTACACCTTC. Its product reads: CASSRQGNYGYTF.